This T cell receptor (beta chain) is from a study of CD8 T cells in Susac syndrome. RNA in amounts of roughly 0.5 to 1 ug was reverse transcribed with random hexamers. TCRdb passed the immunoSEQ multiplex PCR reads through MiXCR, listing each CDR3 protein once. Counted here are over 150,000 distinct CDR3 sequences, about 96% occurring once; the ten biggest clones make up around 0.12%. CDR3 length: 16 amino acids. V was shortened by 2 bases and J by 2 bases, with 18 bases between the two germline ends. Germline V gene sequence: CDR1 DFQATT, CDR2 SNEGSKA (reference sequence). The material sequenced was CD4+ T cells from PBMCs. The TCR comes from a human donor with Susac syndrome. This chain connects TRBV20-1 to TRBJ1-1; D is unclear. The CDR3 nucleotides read TGCAGTGCTAGAAAATTGGTTAACAGACATAACACTGAAGCTTTCTTT. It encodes CSARKLVNRHNTEAFF.